The sequence of this TCR beta chain was determined in a study of blood T cell repertoires in COVID-19. From germline, CDR1 is SGHDT and CDR2 YYEEEE. V dropped 5 bases and J dropped 5; count of bases not matched to a gene: 6. This CDR3 has 14 residues. The assay was immunoSEQ multiplex PCR, and TCRdb's table has in-frame clones only and misses some. The data contain 120,000 to 150,000 clones, roughly 90% of them singletons. Sequencing was performed on peripheral blood. This clonotype was sampled from a middle-aged man with active or convalescent COVID-19. The rearrangement joins TRBV5-6 to TRBJ2-1, with 8 bases lining up with TRBD2. The CDR3 bases are TGTGCCAGCAGGGAGACTAGCGCCCACAATGAGCAGTTCTTC. Protein sequence: CASRETSAHNEQFF.